A selection of T cell receptor beta chains follows, all from one sample in a study of T cell responses to AZD1222 COVID-19 vaccine. The protocol was immunoSEQ multiplex PCR, while the TCRdb copy is restricted to in-frame clones and leaves out a portion. The table shows some 140,000 clones, with around 92% occurring only once. Source: peripheral blood, taken on day 0 of AZD1222 vaccination. These receptors were taken from an adult in good health. Each CDR3 is given with its conserved first and last residue. A D gene is named only where the DNA matches it firmly. Size is stated for part of the rows, as once, few or many counts, or as a class when the clone is expanded.

size,D,V,J,DNA,CDR3
-,-,TRBV29-1,TRBJ1-2,TGCAGCGTTGATAAGTCCGGTGAGGGTGGCTACACCTTC,CSVDKSGEGGYTF
-,-,TRBV6-2/TRBV6-3,TRBJ1-1,TGTGCCAGCAGTGAGTACAGGGTCAAAGACACTGAAGCTTTCTTT,CASSEYRVKDTEAFF
-,-,TRBV21-1,TRBJ2-7,TGTGCCAGCAGTGAAGAGGTCCGGGGGTTGGGGTTGCACGAGCAGTACTTC,CASSEEVRGLGLHEQYF
-,-,TRBV24-1,TRBJ1-2,TGTGCCACCAGTGATCCGACAGAGTCGACCTTTGGCTACACCTTC,CATSDPTESTFGYTF
-,TRBD1,TRBV6-6,TRBJ2-7,TGTGCCAGCAGCCGACAGGGGCCACCCTACGAGCAGTACTTC,CASSRQGPPYEQYF
-,TRBD1,TRBV6-5,TRBJ2-7,TGTGCCAGCTTCCGACAGGGGGCCTACGAGCAGTACTTC,CASFRQGAYEQYF
-,TRBD1,TRBV7-3,TRBJ1-6,TGTGCCAGCAGCTCGACAGGGGCGAACTCCTATAATTCACCCCTCCACTTT,CASSSTGANSYNSPLHF
-,TRBD2,TRBV9,TRBJ2-1,TGTGCCAGCAGCGTAGGTAGCGGGGGGTCCGGCTCCTACAATGAGCAGTTCTTC,CASSVGSGGSGSYNEQFF
-,-,TRBV4-3,TRBJ1-6,TGCGCCAGCAGCCAAGAAGACGTCAATTCACCCCTCCACTTT,CASSQEDVNSPLHF
-,TRBD1,TRBV7-2,TRBJ2-3,TGTGCCAGCAGCCAACAGGGGGCAGCGACAGATACGCAGTATTTT,CASSQQGAATDTQYF
-,TRBD2,TRBV7-2,TRBJ2-1,TGTGCCAGCAGCTTAGTACTTAGCGGGGGGGCCTTGAATGAGCAGTTCTTC,CASSLVLSGGALNEQFF
-,-,TRBV9,TRBJ2-7,TGTGCCAGTGCCCGCCGGGGGGAAACAGGGTACGAGCAGTACTTC,CASARRGETGYEQYF
-,-,TRBV3-1/TRBV3-2,TRBJ2-7,TGTGCCAGCAGCTCCGGGACGGGCTCCTACGAGCAGTACTTC,CASSSGTGSYEQYF
-,-,TRBV28,TRBJ1-1,TGTGCCAGCAAAATTGATCCGGGGCACGATGAAGCTTTCTTT,CASKIDPGHDEAFF
-,-,TRBV5-4,TRBJ2-5,TGTGCCAGCAGCACCCGGACCGGGCAAGAGACCCAGTACTTC,CASSTRTGQETQYF
-,TRBD2,TRBV9,TRBJ2-3,TGTGCCAGCAGCGTCTCTGCCGGGACTAGCGGGGTTAGCACAGATACGCAGTATTTT,CASSVSAGTSGVSTDTQYF
-,-,TRBV18,TRBJ2-1,TGTGCCAGCTCACCCCAGGACATGCGGAGCTCCTACAATGAGCAGTTCTTC,CASSPQDMRSSYNEQFF
-,-,TRBV12-3/TRBV12-4,TRBJ2-7,TGTGCCAGCAGTGCAGGAACCTACGAGCAGTACTTC,CASSAGTYEQYF
many,-,TRBV4-2,TRBJ2-1,TGTGCCAGCAGCCAAGACCAGGGGTTGGGGTACAATGAGCAGTTCTTC,CASSQDQGLGYNEQFF
once,-,TRBV6-5,TRBJ1-1,TGTGCCAGCAGTTACGCGAGGGCAACTGAAGCTTTCTTT,CASSYARATEAFF
-,-,TRBV9,TRBJ2-3,TGTGCCAGTGGTATCACAGATACGCAGTATTTT,CASGITDTQYF
-,-,TRBV6-2/TRBV6-3,TRBJ2-3,TGTGCCAGCAGTTACTCGGCGGGGTCCGGATCGTCTAGCACAGATACGCAGTATTTT,CASSYSAGSGSSSTDTQYF
-,-,TRBV2,TRBJ2-5,TGTGCCAGCAGTGAAACTGCTCAAGAGACCCAGTACTTC,CASSETAQETQYF
-,-,TRBV9,TRBJ1-2,TGTGCCAGCAGCCCAGGCAGGGTCTTTATCTATGGCTACACCTTC,CASSPGRVFIYGYTF
-,TRBD2,TRBV4-1,TRBJ2-7,TGCGCCAGCAGCCAAGTCGATAGCGGGGGGGCCTACGAGCAGTACTTC,CASSQVDSGGAYEQYF
-,TRBD1,TRBV11-3,TRBJ2-2,TGTGCCAGCAGCCGAACAGGGGGTTTCGGGGAGCTGTTTTTT,CASSRTGGFGELFF
-,-,TRBV5-1,TRBJ2-7,TGCGCCAGCAGCTTGGACCCGCTGGGCGAGCAGTACTTC,CASSLDPLGEQYF
-,-,TRBV4-1,TRBJ2-1,TGCGCCAGCAGCCAAGGAGATAGCGCGTACAATGAGCAGTTCTTC,CASSQGDSAYNEQFF
-,TRBD1,TRBV5-4,TRBJ1-2,TGTGCCAGCAGCTTCCGGGACAGAACTTACCTCTATGGCTACACCTTC,CASSFRDRTYLYGYTF
-,-,TRBV4-3,TRBJ2-5,TGCGCCAGCAGCCAAGATCCGGGACCGGAGACCCAGTACTTC,CASSQDPGPETQYF
-,TRBD1,TRBV9,TRBJ2-7,TGTGCCAGCAGCGTAGGGGGACAGGTCTCCTACGAGCAGTACTTC,CASSVGGQVSYEQYF
-,TRBD1,TRBV6-2/TRBV6-3,TRBJ2-4,TGTGCCAGCAGTTACCCGGACAGGCCCAAAAACATTCAGTACTTC,CASSYPDRPKNIQYF
few,-,TRBV4-3,TRBJ1-4,TGCGCCAGCAGCCAGAACCAAGCGGTAGAAAAACTGTTTTTT,CASSQNQAVEKLFF
-,TRBD2,TRBV5-1,TRBJ2-2,TGCGCCAGCAGCTTGGAAGGGCTAGCGGGGGCCCCTGGGGAGCTGTTTTTT,CASSLEGLAGAPGELFF
-,TRBD1,TRBV29-1,TRBJ1-2,TGCAGCGTATCGGGACAGGGAGGGGGCTACACCTTC,CSVSGQGGGYTF
-,-,TRBV7-2,TRBJ1-5,TGTGCCAGCAGCTTAGACAAGGTCGGATCTCTATATAGCAATCAGCCCCAGCATTTT,CASSLDKVGSLYSNQPQHF
-,TRBD1,TRBV10-3,TRBJ1-3,TGTGCCATCAGTGGTACAGGGGGCTCTGGAAACACCATATATTTT,CAISGTGGSGNTIYF
-,-,TRBV10-3,TRBJ1-5,TGTGCCATCAGTGAGTCAGATCAGCCCCAGCATTTT,CAISESDQPQHF
-,-,TRBV2,TRBJ1-6,TGTGCCAGCAGCGGTGGCAGGAGTGAAAATTCACCCCTCCACTTT,CASSGGRSENSPLHF
-,-,TRBV4-2,TRBJ1-2,TGTGCCAGCAGCCTCCCGGGACACAGCTATGGCTACACCTTC,CASSLPGHSYGYTF
-,-,TRBV9,TRBJ1-1,TGTGCCAGCAGCCCCGGGAGGGAAGTAGAAGCTTTCTTT,CASSPGREVEAFF
-,-,TRBV7-9,TRBJ1-2,TGTGCCAGCAGCGGGGACAATAACTATGGCTACACCTTC,CASSGDNNYGYTF
-,-,TRBV6-6,TRBJ1-5,TGTGCCAGCAGGAGGACATTTAGCAATCAGCCCCAGCATTTT,CASRRTFSNQPQHF
-,TRBD1,TRBV9,TRBJ1-2,TGTGCCAGCAGCGTAGTCGGGACAGGGGGCCTTGGCTACACCTTC,CASSVVGTGGLGYTF
-,TRBD1,TRBV19,TRBJ1-5,TGTGCCAGTAGTACCGGGACAGGGGACGGTCAGCCCCAGCATTTT,CASSTGTGDGQPQHF
-,-,TRBV29-1,TRBJ2-3,TGCAGCGTTAAGCAGGGCCCAGATACGCAGTATTTT,CSVKQGPDTQYF
-,TRBD1,TRBV5-5,TRBJ1-4,TGTGCCAGCAGCTGGCGGACAGGGGTAGATGAAAAACTGTTTTTT,CASSWRTGVDEKLFF
-,-,TRBV4-1,TRBJ2-3,TGCGCCAGCAGCCAAGTAGCTCAAGTTACGCAGTATTTT,CASSQVAQVTQYF
-,TRBD2,TRBV6-5,TRBJ2-7,TGTGCCAGGGGGCTAGCGGGGAGCTACGAGCAGTACTTC,CARGLAGSYEQYF
-,TRBD1,TRBV10-3,TRBJ1-1,TGTGCCATCAGTGAGGGAGGGGGCGGGAATGCTGAAGCTTTCTTT,CAISEGGGGNAEAFF
-,TRBD1,TRBV10-3,TRBJ1-2,TGTGCCATCAGTTTGACAGGGTTTAACTATGGCTACACCTTC,CAISLTGFNYGYTF